The TCR beta chain under discussion was sequenced for a study of CD8 T cells in Susac syndrome. Random hexamers served to reverse transcribe about 0.45 to 1 ug RNA. TCRdb reprocessed the immunoSEQ multiplex PCR reads via MiXCR and lists one record per CDR3 protein. The sample holds about 200,000 distinct CDR3 sequences, 90% to 95% seen once. CDR1 is LGHNA, CDR2 YNFKEQ, per germline. This CDR3 comprises 15 residues. The ends were cut back, 0 bases at V and 2 bases at J, with 11 bases in the middle. The chain recombines TRBV4-2 with TRBJ2-7; D is unclear. Sequencing input: CD8+ T cells from PBMCs. The receptor's source is a human donor with multiple sclerosis. The CDR3 nucleotides read TGTGCCAGCAGCCAAGATAGCCAGGTTGCCTACGAGCAGTACTTC. This gives the protein CASSQDSQVAYEQYF.